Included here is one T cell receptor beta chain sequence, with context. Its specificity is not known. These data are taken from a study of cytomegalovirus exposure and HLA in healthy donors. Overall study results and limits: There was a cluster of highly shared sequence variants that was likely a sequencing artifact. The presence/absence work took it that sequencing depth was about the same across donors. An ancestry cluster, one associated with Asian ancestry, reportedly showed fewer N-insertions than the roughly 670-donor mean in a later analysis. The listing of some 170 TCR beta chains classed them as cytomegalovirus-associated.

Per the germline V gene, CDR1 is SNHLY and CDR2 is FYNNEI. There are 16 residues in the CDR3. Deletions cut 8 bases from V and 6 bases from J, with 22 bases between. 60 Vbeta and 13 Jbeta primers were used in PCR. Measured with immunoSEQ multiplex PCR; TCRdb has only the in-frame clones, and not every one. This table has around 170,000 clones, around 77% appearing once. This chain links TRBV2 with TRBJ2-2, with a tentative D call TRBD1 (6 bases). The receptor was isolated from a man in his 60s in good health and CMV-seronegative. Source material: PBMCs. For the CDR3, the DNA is TGTGCCAGCGGCCGGGACACCGGGGCGGGCGCCGGGGAGCTGTTTTTT. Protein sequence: CASGRDTGAGAGELFF.